This T cell receptor beta chain was identified in a study of blood T cell repertoires in COVID-19 (dated by TCRdb to 2019 to 2021). General notes on the study: Samples from collaborators originated in the United States, Italy and Spain and spanned both the acute and convalescent phases of COVID-19. The prospective study material was composed of cDNA or gDNA derived from T cells, B-cell-depleted T cells, or PBMCs. Deeply sampled blood TCRbeta repertoires from subjects exposed to, actively infected with, or recovered from COVID-19 were included in the dataset. The repertoires were released in a freely available public database intended as a resource for research on the immune response to SARS-CoV-2. The samples were drawn from the first 160 participants of the ongoing ImmuneRACE study and from 950 to 1,500 subjects provided by 6 global collaborators. The sample metadata nearly always contained a de-identified subject ID, COVID-19 status, age in years and sex. Where available, HLA class I and class II types were obtained from metadata supplied by the sample provider rather than from assay-based typing. The research as a whole found: How much clinical and demographic metadata was included differed by source and by participant, and the metadata was provided uncurated.

Trimmed from V: 6 bases; trimmed from J: 3 bases; junction bases lacking a gene match: 10. CDR3 length: 17 amino acids, cysteine to phenylalanine. The read is trimmed to its CDR3 DNA, 51 bases read in frame from base 1. For CDR1 and CDR2, the germline V gene (reference sequence) lists LGHDT and YNNKEL. TCRbeta CDR3 regions were amplified from genomic DNA by means of the immunoSEQ Assay, a bias-controlled multiplex PCR. In the original analysis: The number of nucleated cells in each sample was estimated by amplification of reference gene primers within the assay. Sequence reads were collapsed and filtered to measure the absolute abundance of every unique TCRbeta CDR3 rearrangement. For each sample, productive Simpson clonality was calculated as the square root of Simpson's diversity index across productive rearrangements. TCRdb carries this immuneACCESS record with in-frame sequences only. Its versions omit some clonotypes, under half of them owing to an unresolved V gene in the studies checked, with the rest unexplained. The DNA gave D and trimming, while V, J and clone size come from that table. For this sample there are 150,000 to 200,000 clones; 80% appear just once. The ten largest clones represent approximately 5.4% of the sample.

This clone was detected only a few times. This receptor's antigen is unknown. Base qualities were left out, and no much larger clone turns up one base away. In the prospective study, participants were roughly 18 to 100 years old, resided in about two dozen geographic areas of the United States, and were enrolled through a virtual design. In the prospective study, cohorts were assigned on the basis of participant-reported clinical history obtained from a screening survey and a study questionnaire. Recovered participants in ImmuneRACE Cohort 3 were defined as having two consecutive negative NP/OP PCR tests, clearance from a healthcare professional, or resolution of symptoms. Mobile phlebotomists in the prospective study collected whole blood, serum and a nasopharyngeal or oropharyngeal swab from every participant. Prospective study participants could optionally give additional blood draws and questionnaires over an approximately two-month period. Blood samples from the prospective study were shipped frozen or at room temperature prior to DNA extraction.

The chain couples TRBV3-1 (or the pseudogene TRBV3-2) to TRBJ2-1, and 11 junctional nucleotides match TRBD2. This TCR was sampled from a man aged 35 to 55 who had recovered from COVID-19. The material sequenced was PBMCs or T cells enriched from blood (not recorded which). CDR3 sequence: CASRLHSGGAFYNEQFF. The DNA sequence follows: TGTGCCAGCAGGTTACATAGCGGGGGGGCCTTCTACAATGAGCAGTTCTTC.